Presented here are 9 T cell receptor beta chains from one specimen sequenced in a study of cytomegalovirus exposure and HLA in healthy donors. The assay was immunoSEQ multiplex PCR, and TCRdb's table has in-frame clones only and misses some. The sample has about 220,000 clones; 75% to 95% are singletons. Sequenced: PBMCs. The receptor source for this set is a woman in her late teens or twenties in good health and CMV-seronegative.

This chain uses TRBV28 with TRBJ1-2; D may be TRBD1 (6 bases). The CDR3 is 12 amino acids. The V gene's germline CDR1 is MDHEN and CDR2 SYDVKM. Trimming took off 3 bases at V and 7 bases at J, with 9 bases between the two ends. The CDR3 loop reads CASSFSGVGYTF. Here the CDR3 DNA reads TGTGCCAGCAGTTTCTCAGGGGTTGGCTACACCTTC.

The V call is TRBV5-6, the J call TRBJ1-3, with 9 bases lining up with TRBD1. Germline loops: CDR1 SGHDT, CDR2 YYEEEE. V dropped 4 bases and J dropped 2; count of bases not matched to a gene: 7. The CDR3 is 16 residues long. The CDR3 DNA follows: TGTGCCAGCAGCGGTACCGGACAGGGGACTGGAAACACCATATATTTT. It is translated as CASSGTGQGTGNTIYF.

The V gene is TRBV7-3, the J gene TRBJ2-7; D perhaps matches TRBD2 (6 bases). The V end lost 5 bases, the J end lost 5 bases, and 13 bases lay between the germline ends. CDR1 and CDR2 (germline): SGHTA, FQGTGA. The CDR3 runs to 13 residues. Here the CDR3 reads CASSRGDEDEQYF. The DNA for the CDR3 is TGTGCCAGCAGCCGCGGGGATGAGGACGAGCAGTACTTC.

The chain has TRBV6-1 and TRBJ1-1; 8 bases agree with TRBD1. Germline V gives CDR1 MNHNS, CDR2 SASEGT. The junction had 6 bases not matched to a gene; V was cut back by 2 bases and J by 1 base. The CDR3 contains 16 residues. The CDR3 nucleotides read TGTGCCAGCAGTGAATTACGGGACAGGCAGAACACTGAAGCTTTCTTT. Translated: CASSELRDRQNTEAFF.

The CDR3 DNA follows: TGTGCCAGTATACAGCGGGATGGCTCCGGGGAGCTGTTTTTT. Translating it yields CASIQRDGSGELFF. The gene calls are TRBV19 and TRBJ2-2; 7 bases map to TRBD2. Germline CDR1 and CDR2: LNHDA and SQIVND (reference sequence). The CDR3 extends over 14 amino acids. Trimming cost V 7 bases and J 6 bases; bases outside gene matches: 8.

This clone has just one count. V is TRBV7-9 and J is TRBJ2-1; 8 bases fit TRBD2. This CDR3 region has 16 residues. Germline CDR1 reads SEHNR; CDR2 reads FQNEAQ (reference sequence). V was pared by 5 bases and J by 0 bases, with 6 bases of the junction left unmatched. CDR3 in amino acids: CASSREGVSSYNEQFF. For the CDR3, the DNA is TGTGCCAGCAGCCGGGAGGGCGTGAGCTCCTACAATGAGCAGTTCTTC.

The V and J genes are TRBV11-2 and TRBJ1-2; D gene unclear. Trimming took 5 bases from V and 7 from J, leaving 11 bases between them. CDR3 length: 12 residues. CDR1 SGHAT and CDR2 FQNNGV come from the germline V gene. The CDR3 spells CASSPRGLGYTF. The DNA of the CDR3 is TGTGCCAGCAGCCCCCGAGGGCTTGGCTACACCTTC.

V is TRBV6-6 and J is TRBJ2-5; tentatively, D is TRBD2 (5 bases). Germline assignment: CDR1 MNHNY and CDR2 SVGAGI (reference sequence). Trimming removed 11 bases from V and 4 bases from J, with 14 bases in between. This CDR3 comprises 12 residues. CDR3 coding DNA: TGTGCCTCAGCGTCGGGGTCAGAGACCCAGTACTTC. Encoded protein: CASASGSETQYF.

The chain is built from TRBV11-3 and TRBJ1-2; 7 bases map to TRBD1. Trimming cost V 4 bases and J 7 bases; bases outside gene matches: 6. CDR3 size: 13 residues. Per germline, CDR1 SGHNT and CDR2 YENEEA. The CDR3 loop reads CASSYYRGGGYTF. CDR3 sequence (DNA): TGTGCCAGCAGCTACTACAGGGGCGGTGGCTACACCTTC. The full variable domain, rest sourced from reference TRBV11-3 and TRBJ1-2, is EAGVVQSPRYKIIEKKQPVAFWCNPISGHNTLYWYLQNLGQGPELLIRYENEEAVDDSQLPKDRFSAERLKGVDSTLKIQPAELGDSAVYLCASSYYRGGGYTFGSGTRLTVV.